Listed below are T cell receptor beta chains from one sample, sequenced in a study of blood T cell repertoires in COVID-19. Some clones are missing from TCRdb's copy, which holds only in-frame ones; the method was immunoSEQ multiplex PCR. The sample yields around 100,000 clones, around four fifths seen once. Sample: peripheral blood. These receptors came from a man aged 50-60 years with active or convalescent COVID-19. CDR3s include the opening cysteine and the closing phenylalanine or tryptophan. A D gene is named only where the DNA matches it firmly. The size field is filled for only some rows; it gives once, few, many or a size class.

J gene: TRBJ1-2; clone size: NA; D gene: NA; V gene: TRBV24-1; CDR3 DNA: TGTGCCACCAGACCTCGGGGGGGGAGCGATGGCTACACCTTC; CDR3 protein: CATRPRGGSDGYTF
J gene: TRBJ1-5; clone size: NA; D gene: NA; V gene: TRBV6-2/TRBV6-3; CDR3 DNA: TGTGCCAGCAGTTACCTCGGGCAAGGGGGCAATCAGCCCCAGCATTTT; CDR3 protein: CASSYLGQGGNQPQHF
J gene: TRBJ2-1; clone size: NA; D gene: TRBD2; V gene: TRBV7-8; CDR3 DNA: TGTGCCAGCAGCTTCAAGGGACTAGGAGACAATGAGCAGTTCTTC; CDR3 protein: CASSFKGLGDNEQFF
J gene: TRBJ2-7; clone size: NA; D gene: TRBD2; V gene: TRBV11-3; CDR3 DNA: TGTGCCAGCAGGACTAGCGGGAGAGGTGGGGAGCAGTACTTC; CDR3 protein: CASRTSGRGGEQYF
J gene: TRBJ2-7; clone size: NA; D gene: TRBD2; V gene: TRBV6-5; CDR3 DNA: TGTGCCAGCAGCTCTGAGCGGGAAGGCACCTACGAGCAGTACTTC; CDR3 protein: CASSSEREGTYEQYF
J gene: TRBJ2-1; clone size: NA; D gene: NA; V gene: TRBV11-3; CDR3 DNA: TGTGCCAGCAGCTTGGCTAGCGTTGACAATGAGCAGTTCTTC; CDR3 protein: CASSLASVDNEQFF
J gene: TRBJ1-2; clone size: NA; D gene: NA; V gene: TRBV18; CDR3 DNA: TGTGCCAGCTCACTGGACAGCAACTATGGCTACACCTTC; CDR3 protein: CASSLDSNYGYTF
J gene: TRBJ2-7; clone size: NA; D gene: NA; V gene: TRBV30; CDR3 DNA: TGTGCCTGGAGTCCGCCGGTCAGAGGCGAGCAGTACTTC; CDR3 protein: CAWSPPVRGEQYF
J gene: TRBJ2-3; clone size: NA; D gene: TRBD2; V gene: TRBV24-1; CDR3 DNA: TGTGCCACCAGTGATGTAGCGGGCGGCACAGATACGCAGTATTTT; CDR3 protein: CATSDVAGGTDTQYF
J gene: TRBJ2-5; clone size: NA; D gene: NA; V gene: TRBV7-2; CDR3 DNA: TGTGCCAGCAGCTACAATCGAGAGACCCAGTACTTC; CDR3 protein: CASSYNRETQYF
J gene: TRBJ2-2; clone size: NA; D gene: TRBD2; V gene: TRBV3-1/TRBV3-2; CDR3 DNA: TGTGCCAGCAGCCAGGGACTAGCGGGAGCCGGGGAGCTGTTTTTT; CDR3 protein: CASSQGLAGAGELFF
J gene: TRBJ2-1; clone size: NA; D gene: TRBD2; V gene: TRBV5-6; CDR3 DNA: TGTGCCAGCAGCTTGGTACTAGCGGGCCAGCGTGGGAATGAGCAGTTCTTC; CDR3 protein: CASSLVLAGQRGNEQFF
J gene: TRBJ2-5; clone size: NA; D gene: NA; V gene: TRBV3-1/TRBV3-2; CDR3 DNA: TGTGCCAGCAGCCAAGGACTTCAAGAGACCCAGTACTTC; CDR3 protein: CASSQGLQETQYF
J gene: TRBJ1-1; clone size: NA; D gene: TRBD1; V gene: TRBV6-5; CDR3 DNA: TGTGCCAGCAGGCGGGACAGACTTAACACTGAAGCTTTCTTT; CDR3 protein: CASRRDRLNTEAFF
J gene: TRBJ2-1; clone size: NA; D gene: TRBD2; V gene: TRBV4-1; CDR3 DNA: TGCGCCAGCAGCCAGCAGGGACTCCGGACTAGCGGATACAATGAGCAGTTCTTC; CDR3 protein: CASSQQGLRTSGYNEQFF
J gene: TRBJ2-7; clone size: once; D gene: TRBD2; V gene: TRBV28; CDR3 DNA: TGTGCCAGCAGGGGCCTAGCGGAAACCTACGAGCAGTACTTC; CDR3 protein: CASRGLAETYEQYF
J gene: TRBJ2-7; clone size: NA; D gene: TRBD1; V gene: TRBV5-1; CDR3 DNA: TGCGCCAGCAGCTTGGAGGGGGTCCGACAGGGGGCCTCCTACGAGCAGTACTTC; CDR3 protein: CASSLEGVRQGASYEQYF
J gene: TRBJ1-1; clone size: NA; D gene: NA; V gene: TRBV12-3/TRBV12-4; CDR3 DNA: TGTGCCAGCAGTTTAGCGGCAGTGCATGAAGCTTTCTTT; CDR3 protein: CASSLAAVHEAFF
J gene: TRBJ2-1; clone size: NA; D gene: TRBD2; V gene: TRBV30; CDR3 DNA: TGTGCCTGGACTCCTAGCGGGAGTGGGGAGCAGTTCTTC; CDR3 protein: CAWTPSGSGEQFF
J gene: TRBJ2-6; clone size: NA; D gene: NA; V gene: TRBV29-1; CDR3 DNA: TGCAGCGTTGACGAGTCTGGGGCCAACGTCCTGACTTTC; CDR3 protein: CSVDESGANVLTF
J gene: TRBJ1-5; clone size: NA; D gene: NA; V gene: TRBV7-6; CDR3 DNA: TGTGCCAGCAGCATGGGTCAGGGGTGGAAGGGCAATCAGCCCCAGCATTTT; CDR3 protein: CASSMGQGWKGNQPQHF
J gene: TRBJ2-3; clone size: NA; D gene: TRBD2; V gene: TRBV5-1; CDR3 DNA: TGCGCCAGCAGCTTGGGGACTAGCGGGACCCATAGCACAGATACGCAGTATTTT; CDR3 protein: CASSLGTSGTHSTDTQYF
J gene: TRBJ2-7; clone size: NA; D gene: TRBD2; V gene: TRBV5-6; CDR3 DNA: TGTGCCAGCAGTTGGGGTCTAGCGGGGTCCTACGAGCAGTACTTC; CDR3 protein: CASSWGLAGSYEQYF
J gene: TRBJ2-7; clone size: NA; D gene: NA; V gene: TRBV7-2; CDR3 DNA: TGTGCCAGCAGCTTAGTTGGGCGGGTAGGCTCTGGCGAGCAGTACTTC; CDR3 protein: CASSLVGRVGSGEQYF